Listed below are T cell receptor beta chains from one sample, sequenced in a study of CD8+CD57+ T cells in acquired aplastic anemia. One entry per CDR3 protein, called by TCRdb with MiXCR from the reads. The sample yields 150,000 or so distinct CDR3 sequences, approximately 51% seen once. The sequencing input was sorted CD4+, CD8+, or CD8+CD57+ T cells (not recorded which) from PBMCs. The origin of the receptors is a human donor with aplastic anemia. The CDR3 runs from the conserved cysteine through the conserved F or W. Each record gives: D gene, J gene, clone size, V gene, CDR3 protein, CDR3 DNA. A D gene is named only where the DNA matches it firmly. Part of the rows lack a size; the others show once, few, many or a class for expanded clones.

-	TRBJ2-2	many	TRBV7-7	CASTGQPNTGELFF	TGTGCCAGCACCGGACAGCCGAACACCGGGGAGCTGTTTTTT
-	TRBJ2-2	many	TRBV11-3	CASSSGTSNTGELFF	TGTGCCAGCAGCTCCGGGACATCGAACACCGGGGAGCTGTTTTTT
TRBD1	TRBJ1-4	-	TRBV2	CASNQGAMGKLFF	TGTGCCAGCAATCAGGGGGCTATGGGGAAACTGTTTTTT
-	TRBJ1-2	-	TRBV7-6	CASSSFGADYGYTF	TGTGCCAGCAGCTCTTTTGGGGCTGACTATGGCTACACCTTC
TRBD1	TRBJ1-4	-	TRBV24-1	CATSSTGGGEKLFF	TGTGCCACCAGTTCGACAGGGGGTGGGGAAAAACTGTTTTTT
-	TRBJ2-2	few	TRBV7-8	CASSHLGSGELFF	TGTGCCAGCAGTCACCTGGGGTCCGGGGAGCTGTTTTTT
TRBD1	TRBJ1-6	-	TRBV11-2	CASSPRGGTGIPPLHF	TGTGCCAGCAGTCCCCGCGGGGGGACAGGGATTCCTCCCCTCCACTTT
TRBD1	TRBJ1-4	-	TRBV10-3	CATGPTGVGEKLFF	TGTGCCACGGGCCCTACAGGGGTTGGTGAAAAACTGTTTTTT
TRBD1	TRBJ2-1	-	TRBV28	CASSSSGTAKNLSYNEQFF	TGTGCCAGCAGTTCCTCCGGGACAGCCAAAAACCTCTCCTACAATGAGCAGTTCTTC
TRBD1	TRBJ1-5	-	TRBV15	CATSRQTGGKPQHF	TGTGCCACCAGCCGACAGACAGGGGGGAAGCCCCAGCATTTT
-	TRBJ1-5	-	TRBV5-5	CASSLAVDSNQPQHF	TGTGCCAGCAGCTTGGCTGTAGATAGCAATCAGCCCCAGCATTTT
-	TRBJ2-6	many	TRBV27	CASSTSGANVLTF	TGTGCCAGCAGCACGTCTGGGGCCAACGTCCTGACTTTC
-	TRBJ2-7	many	TRBV7-9	CASTRSDQPYEQYF	TGTGCCAGCACCCGAAGCGACCAACCCTACGAGCAGTACTTC
-	TRBJ2-5	-	TRBV15	CATSRVWQGETQYF	TGTGCCACCAGCAGAGTTTGGCAGGGAGAGACCCAGTACTTC
TRBD1	TRBJ1-2	-	TRBV11-2	CASSLDPGQVDYGYTF	TGTGCCAGCAGCTTAGACCCGGGACAGGTGGACTATGGCTACACCTTC
-	TRBJ1-2	-	TRBV2	CASSVFGTYGYTF	TGTGCCAGCAGCGTATTTGGGACCTATGGCTACACCTTC
-	TRBJ2-1	many	TRBV7-8	CASSPPTADEQFF	TGTGCCAGCAGCCCTCCAACAGCTGATGAGCAGTTCTTC
-	TRBJ1-6	-	TRBV7-9	CASSPPRLANSPLHF	TGTGCCAGCAGCCCCCCGAGGCTCGCGAACTCACCCCTCCACTTT
-	TRBJ2-1	few	TRBV7-6	CASSLIVGEQFF	TGTGCCAGCAGCTTAATTGTTGGTGAGCAGTTCTTC
-	TRBJ1-2	-	TRBV10-3	CAISEGEPYGYTF	TGTGCCATCAGTGAAGGGGAGCCTTATGGCTACACCTTC